These 26 T cell receptor beta chains came from one sample sequenced in a study of CD8 T cells in Susac syndrome. It was with random hexamers that roughly 0.5 to 1 ug RNA was reverse transcribed. From the immunoSEQ multiplex PCR reads, TCRdb called clonotypes with MiXCR, one entry per CDR3 protein. The sample lists 160,000 or so distinct CDR3 sequences, about 90% occurring once. Sequencing input: CD4+ T cells from PBMCs. The origin of the receptors is a human donor in good health.

V is TRBV10-3 and J is TRBJ2-5, with no clear D. V dropped 3 bases and J dropped 5 bases, with 10 bases sitting between them. The V gene's germline CDR1 is ENHRY and CDR2 SYGVKD. The CDR3 length is 13 residues. The CDR3 sequence: CAISDRAPETQYF. The CDR3 DNA sequence: TGTGCCATCAGTGATCGGGCTCCGGAGACCCAGTACTTC.

The chain has TRBV19 and TRBJ2-4; 9 bases match TRBD1. The trim removed 3 bases at V and 6 bases at J, leaving 3 bases unmatched. The CDR3 consists of 14 residues. CDR1 and CDR2 from the germline V gene are LNHDA and SQIVND (reference sequence). The CDR3 loop reads CASSIETGGNIQYF. The CDR3 region has the DNA TGTGCCAGTAGTATCGAGACAGGGGGAAACATTCAGTACTTC.

The chain has TRBV27 and TRBJ2-7; weak D call: TRBD1 (6 bases). Germline assignment: CDR1 MNHEY and CDR2 SMNVEV (reference sequence). CDR3 length: 13 amino acids. Trimming removed 6 bases at V and 3 bases at J, with 12 bases between. The CDR3 spells CASRGGRGYEQYF. In DNA form, the CDR3 reads TGTGCCAGCAGAGGGGGACGGGGCTACGAGCAGTACTTC.

J is TRBJ2-7 and V is TRBV28; 10 bases fit TRBD2. Germline V CDR1 and CDR2: MDHEN, SYDVKM. The CDR3 is 15 residues long. V shed 6 bases, J shed 5 bases, and the junction held 10 bases outside the gene matches. The CDR3 bases are TGTGCCAGCAGAGAACCTAGCGGGAGAGAAGACGAGCAGTACTTC. Its protein product is CASREPSGREDEQYF.

The rearrangement uses TRBV28 and TRBJ1-2; D is undetermined. The V end was cut by 4 bases, the J end by 8 bases, with 11 bases between. CDR3 size: 12 residues. CDR1 and CDR2 from the germline V gene are MDHEN and SYDVKM. This chain's CDR3 is CASSSSSDGYTF. In DNA, the CDR3 is TGTGCCAGCAGTTCCTCGTCGGACGGCTACACCTTC.

The chain joins TRBV11-2 to TRBJ1-1; 10 positions match TRBD1. The CDR3 is made up of 15 amino acids. V shed 4 bases, J shed 1 base, and the junction held 3 bases outside the gene matches. Germline V gives CDR1 SGHAT, CDR2 FQNNGV. CDR3 amino acids: CASSSRDRGNTEAFF. In DNA, the CDR3 is TGTGCCAGCAGCTCACGGGACAGGGGGAACACTGAAGCTTTCTTT. Full variable domain (rest looked up from reference TRBV11-2 and TRBJ1-1): EAGVAQSPRYKIIEKRQSVAFWCNPISGHATLYWYQQILGQGPKLLIQFQNNGVVDDSQLPKDRFSAERLKGVDSTLKIQPAKLEDSAVYLCASSSRDRGNTEAFFGQGTRLTVV.

The V call is TRBV28, the J call TRBJ1-1, with TRBD1 matching over 8 bases. V lost 4 bases to trimming and J lost 5 bases; unmatched junction nucleotides: 9. From germline, CDR1 is MDHEN and CDR2 SYDVKM. The CDR3 covers 15 residues. CDR3 in amino acids: CASSSPWTGRTEAFF. The CDR3 DNA reads TGTGCCAGCAGTTCTCCGTGGACAGGGCGGACTGAAGCTTTCTTT.

The rearrangement uses TRBV7-6 and TRBJ1-1, with a possible D match to TRBD1 (5 bases). The CDR3 consists of 12 residues. Trimming took 5 bases from V and 2 from J, leaving 6 bases between them. CDR1 and CDR2 from the germline V gene are SGHVS and FNYEAQ. The CDR3 protein is CASSRTNTEAFF. The CDR3 DNA reads as TGTGCCAGCAGCCGGACAAACACTGAAGCTTTCTTT.

This clonotype was seen only once. The rearrangement uses TRBV25-1 and TRBJ1-4; D is ambiguous. Germline CDR1 and CDR2: MGHDK and SYGVNS. The CDR3 consists of 16 residues. V lost 8 bases to trimming and J lost 4 bases, with 20 bases between them. In DNA, the CDR3 is TGTGCCAGCCAACGCGGAAGCCAAAGCCTTAATGAAAAACTGTTTTTT. Translating it yields CASQRGSQSLNEKLFF.

This chain connects TRBV11-2 to TRBJ2-3; 10 bases align to TRBD2. The CDR3 has 16 amino acids. Germline V CDR1 and CDR2: SGHAT, FQNNGV. J was trimmed by 2 bases and V by 3 bases; bases with no gene match: 5. The CDR3 reads CASSLNSGGLTDTQYF. CDR3 coding DNA: TGTGCCAGCAGCTTGAATAGCGGGGGGCTCACAGATACGCAGTATTTT.

The CDR3 nucleotides are TGTGCCAGTTCCGTTCGGACAGTCTCCTACAATGAGCAGTTCTTC. Protein: CASSVRTVSYNEQFF. This chain connects TRBV12-3 or TRBV12-4 to TRBJ2-1, with D tentatively TRBD1 (6 bases). V was clipped by 9 bases and J by 0 bases, with 15 bases between them. CDR3 length: 15 residues.

The J gene is TRBJ1-4, the V gene TRBV10-3; maybe TRBD1 (5 bases). The CDR3 has 14 residues. The germline V gene has CDR1 ENHRY and CDR2 SYGVKD. Trimming removed 4 bases at V and 3 bases at J, with 9 bases between. The chain's CDR3 is CAISATAANEKLFF. The CDR3 DNA reads as TGTGCCATCAGTGCGACAGCAGCTAATGAAAAACTGTTTTTT.

There are a few counts of this clonotype. This chain joins TRBV30 and TRBJ1-5; possible D gene TRBD1, 6 bases. CDR3 size: 14 residues. CDR1 and CDR2 from the germline V gene are GTSNPN and SVGIG (reference sequence). The germline V and J ends were trimmed by 1 base and 5 bases, with 12 bases remaining between them. The CDR3 DNA reads TGTGCCTGGAGTGGACACAGGGCCCATCAGCCCCAGCATTTT. Translated: CAWSGHRAHQPQHF.

This clonotype has a single count. The rearrangement links TRBV19 to TRBJ1-1, with 7 bases aligning to TRBD1. This CDR3 has 16 amino acids. With V trimmed by 2 bases and J by 5 bases, 11 bases remained unmatched. The germline V gene has CDR1 LNHDA and CDR2 SQIVND (reference sequence). The CDR3 nucleotides are TGTGCCAGTAGTATAACCCCCGACAGGGCCGGGACTGAAGCTTTCTTT. Its translation: CASSITPDRAGTEAFF.

The V gene is TRBV12-3 or TRBV12-4, the J gene TRBJ2-6, with TRBD1 matching over 7 bases. V shed 2 bases, J shed 3 bases, and the junction held 1 base outside the gene matches. There are 15 residues in the CDR3. CDR3: CASSLTGVGANVLTF. CDR3 sequence (DNA): TGTGCCAGCAGTTTAACAGGGGTTGGGGCCAACGTCCTGACTTTC.

The CDR3 nucleotides read TGTGCCAGCAGCGGAAGGGACGGGTCGAACACTGAAGCTTTCTTT. The encoded protein is CASSGRDGSNTEAFF. The rearrangement links TRBV7-9 to TRBJ1-1, with TRBD1 as a possible D gene (5 bases). In germline, CDR1 is SEHNR, CDR2 FQNEAQ (reference sequence). This CDR3 spans 15 amino acids. V was trimmed by 5 bases and J by 1 base, leaving 14 bases between them. The variable domain in full, completed from reference TRBV7-9 and TRBJ1-1, reads DTGVSQNPRHKITKRGQNVTFRCDPISEHNRLYWYRQTLGQGPEFLTYFQNEAQLEKSRLLSDRFSAERPKGSFSTLEIQRTEQGDSAMYLCASSGRDGSNTEAFFGQGTRLTVV.

The J gene is TRBJ2-1, the V gene TRBV20-1, with 10 bases that match TRBD1. Per the germline V gene, CDR1 is DFQATT and CDR2 is SNEGSKA (reference sequence). The length of the CDR3 is 16 residues. V was pared by 0 bases and J by 4 bases, with 6 bases of the junction left unmatched. This CDR3 reads CSARDPRQGAYNEQFF. In DNA form, the CDR3 reads TGCAGTGCTAGAGATCCAAGACAGGGGGCATACAATGAGCAGTTCTTC.

The chain joins TRBV27 to TRBJ1-2; D ambiguous. The germline V gene has CDR1 MNHEY and CDR2 SMNVEV (reference sequence). V was pared by 5 bases and J by 8 bases, with 12 bases between. CDR3 length: 12 residues. CDR3 sequence (DNA): TGTGCCAGCAGTCCACCGACCGGCGGCTACACCTTC. It encodes CASSPPTGGYTF.

The genes are TRBV20-1 and TRBJ1-1, with D perhaps matching TRBD1 (5 bases). Trimming cost V 7 bases and J 1 base, with 19 bases left between them. The CDR3 runs to 15 residues. Germline V CDR1 and CDR2: DFQATT, SNEGSKA (reference sequence). The CDR3, as DNA: TGCAGTGTACCCTACCGGGGCGGTTGGAACACTGAAGCTTTCTTT. Translation gives CSVPYRGGWNTEAFF.

V gene TRBV5-1 combines with J gene TRBJ1-5; the D is unclear. Deletions cut 4 bases from V and 6 bases from J, with 11 bases between. CDR1 is SGHRS, CDR2 YFSETQ, per germline. The CDR3 spans 13 residues. The CDR3 loop reads CASSTEMGQPQHF. As DNA, the CDR3 is TGCGCCAGCAGCACGGAAATGGGTCAGCCCCAGCATTTT. Full variable domain (remainder filled in from reference TRBV5-1 and TRBJ1-5): KAGVTQTPRYLIKTRGQQVTLSCSPISGHRSVSWYQQTPGQGLQFLFEYFSETQRNKGNFPGRFSGRQFSNSRSEMNVSTLELGDSALYLCASSTEMGQPQHFGDGTRLSIL.

The J gene is TRBJ2-1, the V gene TRBV9, with 7 bases lining up with TRBD2. Looked up from germline, CDR1 is SGDLS and CDR2 is YYNGEE. This CDR3 has 14 amino acids. Trimming at V came to 0 bases and at J to 6 bases, leaving 3 bases not matched to a gene. CDR3: CASSVAPSGNEQFF. The CDR3 DNA reads as TGTGCCAGCAGCGTAGCTCCTAGCGGCAATGAGCAGTTCTTC.

This chain links TRBV6-2 or TRBV6-3 with TRBJ2-7; 7 nucleotides line up with TRBD1. Germline CDR1 reads MNHEY; CDR2 reads SVGEGT. Losses at the gene ends were 2 bases for V and 4 bases for J; bases not matched to a gene: 8. This CDR3 comprises 15 residues. The CDR3 coding sequence is TGTGCCAGCAGTTACAGAAGGGGGCAGCAGTACGAGCAGTACTTC. Encoded protein: CASSYRRGQQYEQYF.

V gene TRBV18 combines with J gene TRBJ2-1, with D tentatively TRBD2 (5 bases). The germline V and J ends were trimmed by 3 bases and 4 bases, with 13 bases remaining between them. Germline V gene data show CDR1 as KGHSH and CDR2 as LQKENI. The length of the CDR3 is 15 residues. CDR3 sequence: CASSPNAGPYNEQFF. The DNA of the CDR3 is TGTGCCAGCTCACCGAACGCGGGTCCATACAATGAGCAGTTCTTC.

The genes are TRBV7-2 and TRBJ2-5; 11 nucleotides match TRBD2. CDR3 length: 17 amino acids. V was pared by 0 bases and J by 4 bases, with 7 bases of the junction left unmatched. Germline CDR1 SGHTA, CDR2 FQGNSA. The CDR3 nucleotides read TGTGCCAGCAGCTTAGCCCCCTATAGCGGGGGGGCAGAGACCCAGTACTTC. The encoded protein is CASSLAPYSGGAETQYF.

The V and J genes are TRBV7-2 and TRBJ2-7, with 13 bases matching TRBD2. The CDR3 contains 17 residues. V dropped 5 bases and J dropped 5; count of bases not matched to a gene: 12. Germline V gene data show CDR1 as SGHTA and CDR2 as FQGNSA. CDR3 sequence reads: CASSRNPGLAGFDEQYF. CDR3 sequence (DNA): TGTGCCAGCAGCAGGAATCCGGGACTAGCGGGATTCGACGAGCAGTACTTC.

CDR3 residues: CASSLEGQRSQPQHF. The CDR3 DNA follows: TGCGCCAGCAGCTTGGAGGGACAGCGCAGTCAGCCCCAGCATTTT. The gene calls are TRBV5-1 and TRBJ1-5; 7 positions agree with TRBD1. The CDR3 is made up of 15 amino acids. Germline lookup yields CDR1 SGHRS and CDR2 YFSETQ. Trimming removed 0 bases from V and 6 bases from J; junction bases left unmatched: 6.